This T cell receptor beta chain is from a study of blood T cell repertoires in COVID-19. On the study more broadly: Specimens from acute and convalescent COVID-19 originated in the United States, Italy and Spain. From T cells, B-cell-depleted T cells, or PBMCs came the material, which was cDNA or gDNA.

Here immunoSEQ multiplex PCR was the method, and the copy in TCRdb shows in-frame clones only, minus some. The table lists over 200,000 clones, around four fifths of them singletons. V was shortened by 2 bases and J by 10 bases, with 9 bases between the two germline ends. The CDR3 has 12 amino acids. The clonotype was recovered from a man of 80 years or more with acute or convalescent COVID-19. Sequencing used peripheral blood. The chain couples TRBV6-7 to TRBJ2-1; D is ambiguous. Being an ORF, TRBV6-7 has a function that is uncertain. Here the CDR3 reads CASSYRFEEQFF. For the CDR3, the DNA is TGTGCCAGCAGTTACCGGTTCGAGGAGCAGTTCTTC.